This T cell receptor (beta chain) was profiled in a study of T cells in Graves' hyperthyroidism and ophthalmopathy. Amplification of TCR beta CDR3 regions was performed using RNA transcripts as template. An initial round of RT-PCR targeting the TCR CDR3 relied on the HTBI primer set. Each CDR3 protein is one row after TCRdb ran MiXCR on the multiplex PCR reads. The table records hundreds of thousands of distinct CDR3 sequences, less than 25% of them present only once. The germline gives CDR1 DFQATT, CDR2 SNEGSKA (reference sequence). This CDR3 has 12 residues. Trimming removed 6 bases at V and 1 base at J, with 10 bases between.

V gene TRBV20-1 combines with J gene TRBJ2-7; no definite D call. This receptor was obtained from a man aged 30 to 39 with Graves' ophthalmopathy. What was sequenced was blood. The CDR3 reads CSATGLSYEQYF. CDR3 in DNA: TGCAGTGCCACCGGGCTTTCCTACGAGCAGTACTTC.